This T cell receptor (beta chain) comes out of a study of identical twins. The germline V gene has CDR1 MDHEN and CDR2 SYDVKM. This CDR3 has 14 amino acids. V trimming: 8 bases; J trimming: 4 bases; junction bases outside the gene matches: 10. TCRdb re-called the 5' RACE reads with MiXCR, one entry per CDR3 protein. Here the sample spans a few hundred thousand distinct CDR3 sequences, roughly 9.8% being singletons. This clonotype was seen ten or more times. The same specimen was also included in a second study, on yellow fever vaccine responses in identical twins.

The source material was CD8+ T cells sorted from blood. The receptor was isolated from a young woman in good health. The rearrangement uses TRBV28 and TRBJ2-7, with TRBD1 identical over 8 bases. CDR3 amino acids: CASSPGTGPYEQYF. CDR3 nucleotide sequence: TGTGCCAGCTCTCCCGGGACAGGTCCGTACGAGCAGTACTTC.